This T cell receptor (beta chain) is from a study of shared clonotypes between healthy human individuals (dated by TCRdb to about 2020). Context from the whole study: A couple of women and a few men aged 18 to 49 years were included in the cohort. For each donor, CD4 naive and CD4 memory were each given three plates, CD8 naive was given two plates, and CD8 memory was given one plate. To estimate repertoire size and how much clonotype sharing occurs between individuals, the study deeply sequenced the blood TCR repertoires of five healthy adults. Libraries were prepared and TCR repertoires were sequenced by different laboratories using diverse techniques, in order to increase sequencing depth and limit assay-specific biases. Per donor, leukapheresis produced somewhere between about 0.9 and 9 billion PBMCs.

Broader findings and caveats from the paper: Across a few donors, about 5.2% of naive CD4, approximately 3.6% of naive CD8, 2.3% of memory CD4, and about 0.4% of memory CD8 clonotypes were shared. The small number of donors limited the genetic and exposure-history diversity represented. Based on pairwise subsampling, the degree of clonotype sharing among donors was expected to be affected by sequencing depth. Compared with non-shared clonotypes, clonotypes shared by all four sorted-subset donors had higher generation probabilities. Sampling was restricted to blood, and TCR repertoires in tissues likely differ from the TCR repertoires found in blood. Larger estimated clonotype richness was generally found for naive subsets than for memory subsets. Even with the large sequencing depth, rarefaction of the sorted-subset datasets indicated that sequencing was incomplete.

CD8 naive samples were CD45RO-negative cells positively selected for CCR7, giving a CD45RA+CCR7+ population that excluded TemRA cells. Healthy HIV-negative adults with no recently reported acute infections or vaccinations were included as donors. Every donor was a Caucasian adult living in Nashville, Tennessee, USA. Blood was collected by leukapheresis, and PBMCs were isolated by Ficoll-Histopaque density gradient centrifugation and then cryopreserved in liquid nitrogen vapor phase. Analytical flow cytometry was used to check the purity and quantity of every magnetically sorted T cell population. Genomic DNA was isolated from every sorted fraction and measured by UV absorbance on a Nanodrop 2000c. Using the deep immunoSEQ assay, TCR CDR3 regions were amplified from genomic DNA by multiplex PCR. For each cell subset, the extracted genomic DNA was distributed evenly across all wells of several immunoSEQ 96-well plates, and each plate served as one replicate. For sorted subsets, roughly 200 ng of genomic DNA, equivalent to 25,000 to 35,000 T cell genomes, went into each replicate PCR. Purified libraries were measured with a Qubit 3.0 fluorometer, size-checked on a Bioanalyzer 2100, and measured again with the KAPA Library Quantification kit. Every immunoSEQ 96-well plate was sequenced on a separate single-read 150-cycle Illumina NextSeq 550 flow cell. Per the original workflow: Because only junctional sequences without quality scores were contained in the immunoSEQ output, filtering matching that applied to full-length reads could not be performed. Sequences were annotated with PyIR, a Python wrapper for IgBLAST v1.9, and V/J genes and CDR3 were assigned using IMGT germline references. Reads with weak V/J assignments (E-value above 1e-6), missing CDR3, stop codons, out-of-frame junctions, or ambiguous translated residues were removed. V3J clonotypes were defined as sequences sharing an identical inferred V gene, J gene, and CDR3 amino acid sequence. To compute the percentage overlap between repertoires, the number of shared unique clonotypes was divided by the size of the smaller repertoire. Repertoire richness was assessed with RTK rarefaction, the Chao1 estimator, and Recon v2.1 estimates of unobserved clonotypes. Generation probabilities for all TCRbeta clonotypes obtained by the gDNA method from four donors were computed using OLGA. Here the immuneACCESS table is served through TCRdb, limited to in-frame sequences with V and J called. Missing clones are a known gap in these copies; in checked studies unresolved V genes cover under half, and the rest lacks a known reason. V, J and clone size were drawn from that table, and D and trimming were deduced from the DNA. This sample holds around 2.1 million clones; 93% were observed only once. The ten top clones hold about 1.8% of the sample.

Notes on this clone: Its antigen specificity is not known. It has no much larger one-base neighbor in the sample; base qualities were not kept.

Sequenced: naive CD8+ T cells from PBMCs. What this sample's cell subset or site label stands for: CD45RA+CCR7+. The source of this sequence is a man between 18 and 35 years old in good health. Some clones in this sample may be carry-over from other donors' samples.

The bases are TGTGCCAGCATTAAAGACAGGGCATTGTACTCCTACGAGCAGTACTTC. This gives the protein CASIKDRALYSYEQYF. This sequence uses TRBV28 and TRBJ2-7; the junction holds 7 bases that match TRBD1. The germline V gene yields MDHEN for CDR1 and SYDVKM for CDR2. The germline V end is reduced by 7 bases and the J end by 0 bases; junction bases left unmatched: 12. Counted from cysteine to phenylalanine, this CDR3 has 16 amino acids. Only the CDR3 part of the read is kept: 48 bases, read in frame from the first base. Extended through the reference TRBV28 and TRBJ2-7 proteins, this CDR3 yields the full variable domain: DVKVTQSSRYLVKRTGEKVFLECVQDMDHENMFWYRQDPGLGLRLIYFSYDVKMKEKGDIPEGYSVSREKKERFSLILESASTNQTSMYLCASIKDRALYSYEQYFGPGTRLTVT.